The present entry profiles one TCR beta chain with its context. This sample was taken from a study of control samples from healthy donors and cancer patients. Profiling relied on immunoSEQ multiplex PCR, and the TCRdb table lists in-frame clones only, not all of them. The sample holds just under 150,000 clones, about nine tenths seen once. There are 14 residues in the CDR3. Trimming stripped 0 bases from V and 6 bases from J, with 9 bases between. CDR1 is SGHRS and CDR2 is YFSETQ in the germline V gene. This chain joins TRBV5-1 and TRBJ2-2; D not certain. This TCR derives from a man aged 30 to 45 in good health. Sequenced input: blood. The CDR3 here is CASSLAGTPGELFF. DNA of the CDR3: TGCGCCAGCAGCTTGGCTGGTACCCCCGGGGAGCTGTTTTTT.